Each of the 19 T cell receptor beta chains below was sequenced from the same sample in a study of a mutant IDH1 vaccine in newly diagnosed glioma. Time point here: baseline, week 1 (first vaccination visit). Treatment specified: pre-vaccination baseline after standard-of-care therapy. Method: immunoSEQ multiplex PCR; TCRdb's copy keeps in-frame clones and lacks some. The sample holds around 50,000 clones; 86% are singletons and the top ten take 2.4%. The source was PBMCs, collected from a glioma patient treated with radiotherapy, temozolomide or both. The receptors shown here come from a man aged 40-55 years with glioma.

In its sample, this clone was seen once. CDR3 region: CATRDYGYTF. As DNA, the CDR3 is TGTGCCACCAGGGACTATGGCTACACCTTC. The V gene is TRBV19, the J gene TRBJ1-2; maybe TRBD1 (5 bases). This CDR3 comprises 10 residues. Trimming removed 10 bases at V and 3 bases at J, with 6 bases between. Germline lookup yields CDR1 LNHDA and CDR2 SQIVND (reference sequence).

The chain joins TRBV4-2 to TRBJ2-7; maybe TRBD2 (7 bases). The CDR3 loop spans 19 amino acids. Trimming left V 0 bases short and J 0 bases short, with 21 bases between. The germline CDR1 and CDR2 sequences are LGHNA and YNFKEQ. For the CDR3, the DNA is TGTGCCAGCAGCCAAGATGGGAGGGGGGGGGCCCTTAGCTCCTACGAGCAGTACTTC. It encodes CASSQDGRGGALSSYEQYF.

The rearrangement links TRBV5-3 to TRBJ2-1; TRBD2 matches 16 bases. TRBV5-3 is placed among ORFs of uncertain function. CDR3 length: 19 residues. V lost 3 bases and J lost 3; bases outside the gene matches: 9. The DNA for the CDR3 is TGTGCCAGAAGCTGCGGGACTAGCGGGAGGGCTCGAAGCTACAATGAGCAGTTCTTC. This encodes CARSCGTSGRARSYNEQFF.

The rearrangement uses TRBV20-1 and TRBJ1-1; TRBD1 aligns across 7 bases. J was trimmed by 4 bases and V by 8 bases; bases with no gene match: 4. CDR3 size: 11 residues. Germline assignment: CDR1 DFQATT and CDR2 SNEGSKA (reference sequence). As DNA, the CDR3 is TGCAGTAGGGGGCACGGCACTGAAGCTTTCTTT. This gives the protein CSRGHGTEAFF.

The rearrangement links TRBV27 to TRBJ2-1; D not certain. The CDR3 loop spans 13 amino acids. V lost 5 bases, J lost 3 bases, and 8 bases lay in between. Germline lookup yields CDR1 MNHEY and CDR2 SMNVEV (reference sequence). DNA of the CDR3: TGTGCCAGCAGTACCCGAGACTACAATGAGCAGTTCTTC. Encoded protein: CASSTRDYNEQFF.

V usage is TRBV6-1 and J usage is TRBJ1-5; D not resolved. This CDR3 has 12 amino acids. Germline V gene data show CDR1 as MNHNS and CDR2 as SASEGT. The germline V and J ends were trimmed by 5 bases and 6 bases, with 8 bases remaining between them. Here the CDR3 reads CASSREGQPQHF. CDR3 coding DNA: TGTGCCAGCAGTAGGGAGGGTCAGCCCCAGCATTTT.

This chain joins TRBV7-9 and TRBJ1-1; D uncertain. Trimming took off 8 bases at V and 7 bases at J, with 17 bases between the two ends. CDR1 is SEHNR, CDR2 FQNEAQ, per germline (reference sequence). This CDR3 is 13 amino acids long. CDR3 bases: TGTGCCAGCCTCCCTGCAGCCAGCAGTGAAGCTTTCTTT. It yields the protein CASLPAASSEAFF.

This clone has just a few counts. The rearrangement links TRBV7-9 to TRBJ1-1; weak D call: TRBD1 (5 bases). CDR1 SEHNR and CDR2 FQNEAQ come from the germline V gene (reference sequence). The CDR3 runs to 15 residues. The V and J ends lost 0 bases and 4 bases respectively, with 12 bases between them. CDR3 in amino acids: CASSLAAGVSTEAFF. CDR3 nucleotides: TGTGCCAGCAGCTTAGCGGCGGGGGTGAGCACTGAAGCTTTCTTT.

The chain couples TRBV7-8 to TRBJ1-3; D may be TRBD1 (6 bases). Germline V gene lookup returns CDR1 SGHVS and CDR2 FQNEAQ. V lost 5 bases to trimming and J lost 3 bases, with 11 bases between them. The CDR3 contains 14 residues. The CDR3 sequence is CASSHRGSGNTIYF. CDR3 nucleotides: TGTGCCAGCAGCCATAGGGGGAGTGGAAACACCATATATTTT.

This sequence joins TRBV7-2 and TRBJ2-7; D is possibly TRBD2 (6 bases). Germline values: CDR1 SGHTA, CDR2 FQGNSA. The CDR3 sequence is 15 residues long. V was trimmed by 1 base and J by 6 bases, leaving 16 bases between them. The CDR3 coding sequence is TGTGCCAGCAGCTTAGACACCGGGAGTCAACTCGAGCAGTACTTC. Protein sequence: CASSLDTGSQLEQYF.

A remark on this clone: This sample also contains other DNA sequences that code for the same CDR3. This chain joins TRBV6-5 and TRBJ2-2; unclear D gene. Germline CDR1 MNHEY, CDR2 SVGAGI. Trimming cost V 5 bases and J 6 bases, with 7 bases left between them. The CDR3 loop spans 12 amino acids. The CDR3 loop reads CASSLRAGELFF. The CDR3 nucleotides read TGTGCCAGCAGTCTAAGGGCCGGGGAGCTGTTTTTT.

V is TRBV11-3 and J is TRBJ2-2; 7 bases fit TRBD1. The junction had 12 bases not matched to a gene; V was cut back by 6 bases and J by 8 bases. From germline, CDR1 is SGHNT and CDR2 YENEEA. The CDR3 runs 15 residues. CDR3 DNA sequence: TGTGCCAGCAGACAACAGGGGTACCGTGGTGGGGAGCTGTTTTTT. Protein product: CASRQQGYRGGELFF.

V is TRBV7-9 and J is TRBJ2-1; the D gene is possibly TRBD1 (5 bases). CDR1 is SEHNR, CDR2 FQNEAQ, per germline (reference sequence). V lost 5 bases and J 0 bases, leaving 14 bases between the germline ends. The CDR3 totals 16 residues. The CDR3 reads CASSPPGILSYNEQFF. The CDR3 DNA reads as TGTGCCAGCAGCCCCCCAGGGATCCTCTCCTACAATGAGCAGTTCTTC.

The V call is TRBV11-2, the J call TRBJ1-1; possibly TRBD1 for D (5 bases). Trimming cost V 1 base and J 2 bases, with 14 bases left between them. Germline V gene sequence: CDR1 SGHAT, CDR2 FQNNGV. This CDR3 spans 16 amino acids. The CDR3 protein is CASSLGYRRINTEAFF. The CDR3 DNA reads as TGTGCCAGCAGCTTAGGCTACAGGCGGATTAACACTGAAGCTTTCTTT.

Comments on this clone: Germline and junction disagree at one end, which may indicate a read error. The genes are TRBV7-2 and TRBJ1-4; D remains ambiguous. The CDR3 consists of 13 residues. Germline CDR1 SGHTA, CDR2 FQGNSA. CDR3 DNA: TGTGCCAGCAGCTTAGATGGCCGGGTTCGCTGGGTTTTT. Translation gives CASSLDGRVRWVF.

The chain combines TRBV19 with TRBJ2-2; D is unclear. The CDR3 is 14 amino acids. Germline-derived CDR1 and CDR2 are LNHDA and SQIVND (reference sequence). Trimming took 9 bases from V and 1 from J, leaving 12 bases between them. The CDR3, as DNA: TGTGCCAGCACCGGGCCCTTGAACACCGGGGAGCTGTTTTTT. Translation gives CASTGPLNTGELFF.

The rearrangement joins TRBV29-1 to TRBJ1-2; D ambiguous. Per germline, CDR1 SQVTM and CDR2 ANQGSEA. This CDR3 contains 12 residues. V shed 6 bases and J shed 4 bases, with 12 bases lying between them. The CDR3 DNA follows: TGCAGCGTGTCCCTGGGGTTCTATGGCTACACCTTC. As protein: CSVSLGFYGYTF.

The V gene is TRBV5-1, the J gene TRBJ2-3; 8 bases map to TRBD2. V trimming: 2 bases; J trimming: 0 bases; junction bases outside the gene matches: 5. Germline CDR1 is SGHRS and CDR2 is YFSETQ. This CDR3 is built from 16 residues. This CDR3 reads CASSLRLAGSTDTQYF. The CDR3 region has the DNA TGCGCCAGCAGCTTACGGCTAGCGGGTAGCACAGATACGCAGTATTTT.

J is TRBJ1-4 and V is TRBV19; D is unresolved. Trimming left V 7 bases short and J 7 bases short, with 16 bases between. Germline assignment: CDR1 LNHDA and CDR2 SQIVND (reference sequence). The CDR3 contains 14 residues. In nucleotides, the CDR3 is TGTGCCAGTACCCTGAGGCCATGGGGTGAAAAACTGTTTTTT. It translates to CASTLRPWGEKLFF.